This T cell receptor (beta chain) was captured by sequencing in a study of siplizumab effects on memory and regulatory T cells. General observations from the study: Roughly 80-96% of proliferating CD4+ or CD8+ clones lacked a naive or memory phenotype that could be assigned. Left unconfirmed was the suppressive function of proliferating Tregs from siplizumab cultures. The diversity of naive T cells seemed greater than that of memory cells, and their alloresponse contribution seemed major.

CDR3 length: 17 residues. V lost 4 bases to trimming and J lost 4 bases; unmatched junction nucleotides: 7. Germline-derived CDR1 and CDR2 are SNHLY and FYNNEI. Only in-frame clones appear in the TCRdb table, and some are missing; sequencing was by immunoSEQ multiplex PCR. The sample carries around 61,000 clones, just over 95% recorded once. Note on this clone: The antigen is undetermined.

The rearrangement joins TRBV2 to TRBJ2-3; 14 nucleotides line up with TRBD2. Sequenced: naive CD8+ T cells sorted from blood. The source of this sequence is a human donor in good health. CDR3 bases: TGTGCCAGCAGTGGGTCGACTAGCGGGAGGGCGGCAGATACGCAGTATTTT. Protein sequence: CASSGSTSGRAADTQYF.